The clone carrying this TCR beta chain came up many times. Its antigen is undetermined. This specimen belongs to a study of T cells in Graves' hyperthyroidism and ophthalmopathy. Study findings and constraints: The majority of expanded thyroid clonotypes above 0.001 also appeared in blood.

Clinical symptoms, serum thyroxine and TRAb, thyroid ultrasound and orbital computed tomography together formed the diagnostic basis. The V gene's germline CDR1 is SGHRS and CDR2 YFSETQ. V was shortened by 0 bases and J by 6 bases, with 6 bases between the two germline ends. The CDR3 runs 12 residues. TCR beta CDR3 region amplification was performed from RNA transcripts. An initial round of RT-PCR targeting the TCR CDR3 relied on the HTBI primer set. MiXCR, applied by TCRdb to the multiplex PCR reads, yields one record per CDR3 protein. The sample lists 560,000 or so distinct CDR3 sequences; 15% to 20% were seen once.

This receptor was taken from a man aged 35-49 years with Graves' ophthalmopathy. The chain links TRBV5-1 to TRBJ1-1; D unresolved. The sample consisted of blood. CDR3 DNA sequence: TGCGCCAGCAGCTTGGACGGACCTGAAGCTTTCTTT. The encoded protein is CASSLDGPEAFF.